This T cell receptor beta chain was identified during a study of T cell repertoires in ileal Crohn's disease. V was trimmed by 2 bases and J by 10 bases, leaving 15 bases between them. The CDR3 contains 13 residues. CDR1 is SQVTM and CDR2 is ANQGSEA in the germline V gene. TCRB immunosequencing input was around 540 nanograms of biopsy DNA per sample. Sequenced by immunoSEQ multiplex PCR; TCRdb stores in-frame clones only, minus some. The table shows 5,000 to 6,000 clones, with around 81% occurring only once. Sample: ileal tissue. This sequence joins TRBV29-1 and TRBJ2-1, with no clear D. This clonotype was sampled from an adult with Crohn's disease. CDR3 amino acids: CSVERLPLGEQFF. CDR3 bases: TGCAGCGTTGAAAGGCTGCCTCTCGGGGAGCAGTTCTTC.